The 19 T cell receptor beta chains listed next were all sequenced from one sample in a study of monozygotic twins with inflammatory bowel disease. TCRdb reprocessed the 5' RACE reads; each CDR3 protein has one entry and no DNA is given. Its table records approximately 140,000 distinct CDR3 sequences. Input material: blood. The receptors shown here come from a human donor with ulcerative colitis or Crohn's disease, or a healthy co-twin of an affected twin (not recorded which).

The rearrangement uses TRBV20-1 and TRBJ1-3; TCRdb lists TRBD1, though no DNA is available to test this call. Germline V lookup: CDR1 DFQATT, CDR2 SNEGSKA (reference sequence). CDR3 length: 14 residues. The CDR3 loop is CSAPQAYSGNTIYF.

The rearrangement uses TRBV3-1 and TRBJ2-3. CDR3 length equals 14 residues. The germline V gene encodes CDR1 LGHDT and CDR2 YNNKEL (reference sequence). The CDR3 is CASSQYSSSDTQYF.

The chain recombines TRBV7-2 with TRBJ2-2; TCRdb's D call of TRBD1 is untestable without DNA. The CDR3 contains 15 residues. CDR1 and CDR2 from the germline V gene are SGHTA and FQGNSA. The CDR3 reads CASSATGTNTGELFF.

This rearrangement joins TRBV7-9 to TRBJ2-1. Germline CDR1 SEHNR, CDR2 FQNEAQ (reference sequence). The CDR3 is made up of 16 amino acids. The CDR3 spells CASSLPNRESYNEQFF.

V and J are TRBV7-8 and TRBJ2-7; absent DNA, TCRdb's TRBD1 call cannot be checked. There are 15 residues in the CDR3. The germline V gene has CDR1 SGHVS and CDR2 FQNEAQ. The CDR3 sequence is CASSLSAGTTREQYF.

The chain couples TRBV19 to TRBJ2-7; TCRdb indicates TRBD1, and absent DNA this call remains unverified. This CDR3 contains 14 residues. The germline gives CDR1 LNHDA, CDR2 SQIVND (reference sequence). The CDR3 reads CASSPWPRVYEQYF.

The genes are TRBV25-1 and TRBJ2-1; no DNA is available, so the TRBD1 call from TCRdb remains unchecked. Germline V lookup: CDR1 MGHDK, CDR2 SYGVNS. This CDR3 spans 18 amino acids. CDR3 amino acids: CASSEYGAAGGAYNEQFF. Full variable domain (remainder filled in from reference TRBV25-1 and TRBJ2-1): EADIYQTPRYLVIGTGKKITLECSQTMGHDKMYWYQQDPGMELHLIHYSYGVNSTEKGDLSSESTVSRIRTEHFPLTLESARPSHTSQYLCASSEYGAAGGAYNEQFFGPGTRLTVL.

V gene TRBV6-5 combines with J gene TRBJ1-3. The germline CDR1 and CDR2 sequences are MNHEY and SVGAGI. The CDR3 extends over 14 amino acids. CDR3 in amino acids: CASSYSVSGNTIYF.

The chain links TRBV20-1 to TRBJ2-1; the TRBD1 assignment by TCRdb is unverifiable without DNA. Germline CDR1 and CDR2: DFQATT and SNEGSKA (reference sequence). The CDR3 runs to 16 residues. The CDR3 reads CSASPAWDRSNNEQFF.

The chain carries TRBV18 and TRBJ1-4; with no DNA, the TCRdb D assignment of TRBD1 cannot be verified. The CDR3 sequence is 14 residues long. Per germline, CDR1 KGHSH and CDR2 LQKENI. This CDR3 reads CASSPQGVGEKLFF.

The CDR3 loop reads CSARDPGWGTGELFF. The chain carries TRBV20-1 and TRBJ2-2; TCRdb's D call of TRBD1 is untestable without DNA. The CDR3 sequence is 15 residues long. Germline V gives CDR1 DFQATT, CDR2 SNEGSKA (reference sequence).

The CDR3 sequence: CATSREGGEYTEAFF. The J gene is TRBJ1-1, the V gene TRBV15; TCRdb names TRBD1, which stays unverified in the absence of DNA. CDR1 and CDR2 from the germline V gene are LNHNV and YYDKDF (reference sequence). CDR3 size: 15 residues. Supplemented by reference TRBV15 and TRBJ1-1, the full variable domain reads DAMVIQNPRYQVTQFGKPVTLSCSQTLNHNVMYWYQQKSSQAPKLLFHYYDKDFNNEADTPDNFQSRRPNTSFCFLDIRSPGLGDTAMYLCATSREGGEYTEAFFGQGTRLTVV.

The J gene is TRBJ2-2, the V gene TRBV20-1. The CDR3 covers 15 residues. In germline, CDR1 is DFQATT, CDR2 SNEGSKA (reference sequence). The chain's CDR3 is CSARDRVMNTGELFF.

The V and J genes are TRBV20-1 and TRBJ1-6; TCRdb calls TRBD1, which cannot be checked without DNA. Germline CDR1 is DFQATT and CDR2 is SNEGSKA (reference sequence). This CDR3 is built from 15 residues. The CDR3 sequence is CSARAVPTGDSPLHF.

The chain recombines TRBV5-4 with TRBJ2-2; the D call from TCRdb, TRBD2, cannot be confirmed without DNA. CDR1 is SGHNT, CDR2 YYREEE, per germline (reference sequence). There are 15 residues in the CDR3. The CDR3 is CASSPSGTRIGELFF.

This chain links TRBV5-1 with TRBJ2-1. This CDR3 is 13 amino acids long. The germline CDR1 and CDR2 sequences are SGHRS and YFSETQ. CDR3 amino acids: CASSVDWSNEQFF.

This CDR3 reads CASSPRAAYEQYF. The rearrangement links TRBV7-9 to TRBJ2-7; no DNA is available, so the TRBD1 call from TCRdb remains unchecked. The CDR3 loop spans 13 amino acids. Germline CDR1 reads SEHNR; CDR2 reads FQNEAQ (reference sequence).

The CDR3 region is CASSQGTVEQYF. The gene calls are TRBV4-2 and TRBJ2-7; the TCRdb call, TRBD1, lacks DNA for checking. The CDR3 consists of 12 residues. Germline V CDR1 and CDR2: LGHNA, YNFKEQ.

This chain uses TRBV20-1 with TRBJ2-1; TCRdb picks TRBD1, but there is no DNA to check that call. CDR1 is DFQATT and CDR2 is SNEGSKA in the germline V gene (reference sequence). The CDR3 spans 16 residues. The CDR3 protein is CSARDQVGGSYNEQFF.